The rows below give T cell receptor beta chains drawn from one sample of a study of cytomegalovirus exposure and HLA in healthy donors. Method: immunoSEQ multiplex PCR; TCRdb's copy keeps in-frame clones and lacks some. The sample shows roughly 150,000 clones, 75% to 90% of them seen only once. Source material: PBMCs. The origin of the receptors is a male donor in good health and CMV-seronegative. Both conserved end residues are trimmed from each CDR3. The D gene is left open where the match is weak.

CDR3: ASKWDRSTDTQY
D: TRBD1
V: TRBV6-1

CDR3: ASSLVGRGGGTEAF
D: NA
V: TRBV11-2

CDR3: ASAGTATNEKLF
D: NA
V: TRBV7-6

CDR3: ASSVGGSSYNEQF
D: NA
V: TRBV2

CDR3: ASSDRTGDSPLH
D: NA
V: TRBV6-4

CDR3: ASSRDRGYDPLH
D: TRBD1
V: TRBV2

CDR3: ASSEDGRSGGYT
D: NA
V: TRBV6-1

CDR3: ASSPGGEIYNEQF
D: TRBD2
V: TRBV11-3

CDR3: ASRLAGGPDEQF
D: TRBD2
V: TRBV2

CDR3: ASSTQGGSNQPQH
D: NA
V: TRBV7-9

CDR3: ASSYSFRQLNSPLH
D: NA
V: TRBV6-5

CDR3: AWSKDRAPEKLF
D: TRBD1
V: TRBV30

CDR3: ASSLGTGDYGYT
D: TRBD1
V: TRBV7-2

CDR3: ANTPDSPYGYT
D: NA
V: TRBV10-3

CDR3: AWSRQGQEQY
D: NA
V: TRBV30

CDR3: ASSLVQAGQPQH
D: NA
V: TRBV7-6

CDR3: ASSEAAVRRTEAF
D: NA
V: TRBV6-1

CDR3: ASSPNSGGITDTQY
D: TRBD2
V: TRBV2

CDR3: ASSPSEPGGTNEKLF
D: NA
V: TRBV5-1

CDR3: AISESGDHGYT
D: NA
V: TRBV10-3

CDR3: ASSKDRGPYGYT
D: TRBD1
V: TRBV19

CDR3: ASSQEAGLRNQPQH
D: NA
V: TRBV4-1

CDR3: ASSIGATNEKLF
D: NA
V: TRBV19

CDR3: ASRNRLSSYEQY
D: NA
V: TRBV10-2

CDR3: ASSTRAGAGEQY
D: NA
V: TRBV5-6

CDR3: ASSRGRGSYYGYT
D: NA
V: TRBV6-5

CDR3: ASSLGQGKRNTEAF
D: TRBD1
V: TRBV5-4

CDR3: ASSLRTGRDSPLH
D: TRBD1
V: TRBV5-1

CDR3: ASSPRTGGLNEQF
D: TRBD2
V: TRBV7-6

CDR3: ASSLGQGTEAF
D: NA
V: TRBV7-6

CDR3: ASSPRSQGGAIEAF
D: TRBD1
V: TRBV5-1

CDR3: ASSYGQGDYGYT
D: TRBD1
V: TRBV5-4

CDR3: ASSLIRRGSSPLH
D: NA
V: TRBV5-6

CDR3: ASSMGDSRPRYT
D: TRBD1
V: TRBV19

CDR3: ASRVTGLVETQY
D: NA
V: TRBV5-1

CDR3: SVYPGQGYEQY
D: TRBD1
V: TRBV29-1

CDR3: AGPTGGSTYEQY
D: NA
V: TRBV30

CDR3: ASSYGVAGGTEAF
D: TRBD1
V: TRBV6-5

CDR3: ATSSPDRGPYEQY
D: TRBD1
V: TRBV15

CDR3: ATKRGSYEQY
D: NA
V: TRBV10-3

CDR3: ASGGPISQETQY
D: NA
V: TRBV12-5

CDR3: ASSWIGTGNTEAF
D: TRBD1
V: TRBV5-5

CDR3: ASSFRGVEQY
D: TRBD2
V: TRBV5-6

CDR3: AISELAGGSSGELF
D: TRBD2
V: TRBV10-3

CDR3: ASSLLGRGVPLH
D: NA
V: TRBV5-8

CDR3: ASSGTGISSYNSPLH
D: TRBD1
V: TRBV6-1

CDR3: LTLGRDEKLF
D: NA
V: TRBV2

CDR3: ASSPERVGINQPQH
D: NA
V: TRBV5-5

CDR3: ASSPTQGYQPQH
D: TRBD1
V: TRBV7-2